This section outlines one T cell receptor beta chain sequence together with its context. Its target is unknown. The data are from a study of T-cell reconstitution after alpha-beta-depleted transplantation in children. Findings of the study overall: Where some patients showed high TCRbeta diversity at day 60, it came from recipient T cells and thymic progenitors that had survived. Diversity and T-cell counts at one year after transplant derived mostly from new T cells.

Preparation of the TCRbeta library was carried out with unique molecular identifiers. TCRdb re-called the PCR reads with MiXCR, one entry per CDR3 protein. The table lists 500,000 to 600,000 distinct CDR3 sequences, over 25% of them singletons. The sequence came from a boy less than two years old with Wiskott-Aldrich syndrome, due to receive a stem cell transplant. The input for sequencing was PBMCs, taken before TCRalphabeta/CD19-depleted stem cell transplant.

This CDR3 is CSARARNQPQHF. The CDR3 DNA is TGCAGTGCTAGAGCCCGCAATCAGCCCCAGCATTTT. The chain recombines TRBV20-1 with TRBJ1-5; D remains unclear. Germline V gene lookup returns CDR1 DFQATT and CDR2 SNEGSKA (reference sequence). Trimming shortened V by 1 base and J by 2 bases, and 3 bases separated the two germline ends. CDR3 length: 12 amino acids.